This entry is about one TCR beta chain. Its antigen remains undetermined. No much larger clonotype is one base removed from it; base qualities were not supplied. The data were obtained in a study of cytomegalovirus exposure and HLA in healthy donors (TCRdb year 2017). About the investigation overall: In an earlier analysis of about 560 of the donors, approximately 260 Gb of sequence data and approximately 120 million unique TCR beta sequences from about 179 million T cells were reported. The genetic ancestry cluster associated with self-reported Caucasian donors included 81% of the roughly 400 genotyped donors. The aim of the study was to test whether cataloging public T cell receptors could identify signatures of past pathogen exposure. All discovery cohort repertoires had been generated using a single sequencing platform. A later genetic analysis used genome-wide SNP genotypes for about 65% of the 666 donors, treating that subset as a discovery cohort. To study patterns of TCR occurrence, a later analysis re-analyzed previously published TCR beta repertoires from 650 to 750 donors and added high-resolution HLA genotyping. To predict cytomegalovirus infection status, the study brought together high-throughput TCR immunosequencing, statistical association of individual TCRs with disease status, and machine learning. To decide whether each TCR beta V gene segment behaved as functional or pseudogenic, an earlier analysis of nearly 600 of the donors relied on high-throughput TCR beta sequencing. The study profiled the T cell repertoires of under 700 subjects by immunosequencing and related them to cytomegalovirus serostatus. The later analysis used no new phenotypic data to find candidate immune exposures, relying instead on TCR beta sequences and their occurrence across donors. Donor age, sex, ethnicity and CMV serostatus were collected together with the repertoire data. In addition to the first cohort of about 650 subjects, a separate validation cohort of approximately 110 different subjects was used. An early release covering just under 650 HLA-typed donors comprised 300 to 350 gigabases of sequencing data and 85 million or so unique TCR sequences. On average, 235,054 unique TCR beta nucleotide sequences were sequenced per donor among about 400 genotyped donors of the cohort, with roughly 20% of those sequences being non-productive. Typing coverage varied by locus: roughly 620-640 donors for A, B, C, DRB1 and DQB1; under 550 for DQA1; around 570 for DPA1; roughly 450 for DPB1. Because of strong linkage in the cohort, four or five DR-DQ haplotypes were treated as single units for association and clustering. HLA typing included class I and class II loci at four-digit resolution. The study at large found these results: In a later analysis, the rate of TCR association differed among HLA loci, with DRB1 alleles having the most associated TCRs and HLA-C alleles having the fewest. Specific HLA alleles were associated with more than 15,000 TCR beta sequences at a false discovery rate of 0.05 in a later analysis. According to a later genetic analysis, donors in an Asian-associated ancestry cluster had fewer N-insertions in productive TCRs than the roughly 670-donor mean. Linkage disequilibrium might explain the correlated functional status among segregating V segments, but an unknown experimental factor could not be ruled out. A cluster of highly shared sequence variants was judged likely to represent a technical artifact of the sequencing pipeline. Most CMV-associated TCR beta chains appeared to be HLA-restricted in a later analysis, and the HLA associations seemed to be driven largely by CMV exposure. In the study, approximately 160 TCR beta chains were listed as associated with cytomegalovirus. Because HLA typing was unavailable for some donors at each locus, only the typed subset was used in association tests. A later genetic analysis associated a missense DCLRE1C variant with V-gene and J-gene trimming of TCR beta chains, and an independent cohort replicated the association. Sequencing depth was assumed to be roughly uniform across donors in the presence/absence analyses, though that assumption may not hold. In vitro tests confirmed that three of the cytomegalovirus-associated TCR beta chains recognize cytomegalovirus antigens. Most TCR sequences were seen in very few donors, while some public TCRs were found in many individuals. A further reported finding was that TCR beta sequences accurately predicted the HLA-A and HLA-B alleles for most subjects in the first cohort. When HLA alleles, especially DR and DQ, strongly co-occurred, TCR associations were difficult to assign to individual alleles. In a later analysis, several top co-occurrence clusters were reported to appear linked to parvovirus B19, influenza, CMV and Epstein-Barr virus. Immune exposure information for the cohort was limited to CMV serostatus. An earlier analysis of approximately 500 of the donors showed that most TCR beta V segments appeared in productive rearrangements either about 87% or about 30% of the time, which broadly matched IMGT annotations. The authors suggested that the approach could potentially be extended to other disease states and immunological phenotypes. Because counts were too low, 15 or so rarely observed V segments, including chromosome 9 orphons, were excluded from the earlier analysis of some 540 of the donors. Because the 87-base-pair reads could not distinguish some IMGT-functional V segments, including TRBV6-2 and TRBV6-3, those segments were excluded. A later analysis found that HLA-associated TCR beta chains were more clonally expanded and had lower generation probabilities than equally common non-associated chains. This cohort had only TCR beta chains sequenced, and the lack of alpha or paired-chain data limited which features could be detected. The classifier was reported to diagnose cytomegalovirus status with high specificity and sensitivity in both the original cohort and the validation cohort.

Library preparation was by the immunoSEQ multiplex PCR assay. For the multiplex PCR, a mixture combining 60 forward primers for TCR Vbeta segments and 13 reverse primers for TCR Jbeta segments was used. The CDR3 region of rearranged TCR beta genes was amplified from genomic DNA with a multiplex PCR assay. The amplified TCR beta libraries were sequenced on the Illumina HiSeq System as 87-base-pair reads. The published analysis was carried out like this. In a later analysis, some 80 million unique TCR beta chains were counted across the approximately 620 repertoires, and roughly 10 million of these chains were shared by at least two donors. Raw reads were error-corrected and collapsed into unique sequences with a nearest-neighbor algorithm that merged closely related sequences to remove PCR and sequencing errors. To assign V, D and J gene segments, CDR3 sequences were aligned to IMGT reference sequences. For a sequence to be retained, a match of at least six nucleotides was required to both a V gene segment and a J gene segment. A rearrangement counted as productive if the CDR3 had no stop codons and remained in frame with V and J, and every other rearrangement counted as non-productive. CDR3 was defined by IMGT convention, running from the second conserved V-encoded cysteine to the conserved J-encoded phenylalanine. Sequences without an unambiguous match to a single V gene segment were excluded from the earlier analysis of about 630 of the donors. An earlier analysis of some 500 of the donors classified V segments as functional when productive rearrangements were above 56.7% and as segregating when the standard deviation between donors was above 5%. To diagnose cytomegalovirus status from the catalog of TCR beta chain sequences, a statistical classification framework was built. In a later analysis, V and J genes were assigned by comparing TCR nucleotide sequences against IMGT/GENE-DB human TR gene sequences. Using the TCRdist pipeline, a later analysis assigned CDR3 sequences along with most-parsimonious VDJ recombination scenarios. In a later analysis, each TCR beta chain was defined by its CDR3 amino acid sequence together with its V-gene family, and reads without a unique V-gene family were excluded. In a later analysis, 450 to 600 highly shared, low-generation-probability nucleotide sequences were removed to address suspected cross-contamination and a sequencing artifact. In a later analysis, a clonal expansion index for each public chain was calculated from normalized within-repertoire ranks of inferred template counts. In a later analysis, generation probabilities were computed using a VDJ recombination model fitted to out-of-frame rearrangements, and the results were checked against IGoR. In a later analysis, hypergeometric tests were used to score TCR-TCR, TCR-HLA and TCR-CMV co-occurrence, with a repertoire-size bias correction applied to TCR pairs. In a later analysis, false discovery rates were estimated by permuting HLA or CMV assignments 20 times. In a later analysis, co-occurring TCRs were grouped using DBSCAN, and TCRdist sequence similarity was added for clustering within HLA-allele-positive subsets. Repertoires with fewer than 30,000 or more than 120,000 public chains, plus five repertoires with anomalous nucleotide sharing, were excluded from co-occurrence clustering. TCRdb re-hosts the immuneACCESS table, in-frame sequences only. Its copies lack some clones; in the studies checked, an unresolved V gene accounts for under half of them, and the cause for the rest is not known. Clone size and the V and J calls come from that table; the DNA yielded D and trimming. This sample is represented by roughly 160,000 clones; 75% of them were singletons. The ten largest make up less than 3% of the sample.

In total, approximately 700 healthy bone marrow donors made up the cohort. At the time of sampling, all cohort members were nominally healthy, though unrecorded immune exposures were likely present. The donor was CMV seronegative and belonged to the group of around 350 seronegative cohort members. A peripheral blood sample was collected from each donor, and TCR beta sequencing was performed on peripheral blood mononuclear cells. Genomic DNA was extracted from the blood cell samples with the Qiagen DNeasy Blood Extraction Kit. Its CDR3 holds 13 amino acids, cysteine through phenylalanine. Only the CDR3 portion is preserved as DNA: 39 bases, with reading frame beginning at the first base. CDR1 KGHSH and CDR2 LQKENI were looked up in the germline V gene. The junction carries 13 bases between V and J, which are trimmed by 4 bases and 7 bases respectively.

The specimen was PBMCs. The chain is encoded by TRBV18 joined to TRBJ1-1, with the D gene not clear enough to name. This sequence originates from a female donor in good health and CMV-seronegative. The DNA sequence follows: TGTGCCAGCTCACTAAATCGAGAGAATGAAGCTTTCTTT. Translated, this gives CASSLNRENEAFF.